The 24 T cell receptor beta chains listed next were all sequenced from one sample in a study of blood T cells in healthy people across ages. A second PCR, run for 7 to 11 cycles, used a sample-barcoded 5' primer plus a J-beta primer mix. TCRdb itself ran the 5' RACE reads through MiXCR, one entry per CDR3 protein. The sample holds around 990,000 distinct CDR3 sequences; roughly two fifths are singletons and the top ten take 10% to 15%. Material: blood. The receptors stem from a man between 18 and 29 years old in good health.

This clonotype showed up many times. The gene calls are TRBV29-1 and TRBJ2-1; the D gene is possibly TRBD1 (6 bases). Per germline, CDR1 SQVTM and CDR2 ANQGSEA. Trimming pared 3 bases from V and 0 bases from J, leaving 12 bases between. This CDR3 is 15 amino acids long. The CDR3 nucleotides are TGCAGCGTTGAGGGGGCCCAGAGCTCCTACAATGAGCAGTTCTTC. Translation gives CSVEGAQSSYNEQFF.

Details on this clonotype: One junction end does not reproduce the germline sequence, and a read error may be involved. The J gene is TRBJ2-2, the V gene TRBV27, with D tentatively TRBD1 or TRBD2 (6 bases each). Germline assignment: CDR1 MNHEY and CDR2 SMNVEV (reference sequence). This CDR3 is built from 16 residues. CDR3 nucleotide sequence: TGTGCCGGCAGTTTATTCGGGGGACAGAACACCGGGGAGCTGTTTTTT. It codes for CAGSLFGGQNTGELFF.

V usage is TRBV19 and J usage is TRBJ2-5, with D possibly matching TRBD2 (5 bases). The CDR3 is 11 amino acids. The V end lost 7 bases, the J end lost 11 bases, and 14 bases lay between the germline ends. Germline CDR1 and CDR2: LNHDA and SQIVND (reference sequence). Here the CDR3 reads CASIEEWEQYF. CDR3 in DNA: TGTGCCAGTATTGAGGAGTGGGAGCAGTACTTC.

This chain connects TRBV12-3 or TRBV12-4 to TRBJ2-1; D not certain. The CDR3 is made up of 16 amino acids. V shed 2 bases and J shed 0 bases, with 11 bases lying between them. CDR3 coding DNA: TGTGCCAGCAGTTTAAGCCCAGTACCCTCCTACAATGAGCAGTTCTTC. Protein: CASSLSPVPSYNEQFF.

The chain couples TRBV6-2 or TRBV6-3 to TRBJ1-1; 9 bases agree with TRBD1. This CDR3 is built from 16 residues. The germline V gene encodes CDR1 MNHEY and CDR2 SVGEGT. Losses at the gene ends were 5 bases for V and 2 bases for J; bases not matched to a gene: 9. DNA for the CDR3: TGTGCCAGCAGTCCCAGAAAGGACAGGGGAAACACTGAAGCTTTCTTT. This gives the protein CASSPRKDRGNTEAFF.

About this clonotype itself: One end of the junction is discordant with germline, which a read error may explain. V gene TRBV11-1 combines with J gene TRBJ2-1; D call uncertain. CDR3 length equals 16 residues. Germline CDR1 SGHAT, CDR2 FQDESV (reference sequence). CDR3 sequence reads: CASSLGLSIQYNERFF. In nucleotides, the CDR3 is TGTGCCAGCAGCTTGGGTCTAAGCATCCAGTACAATGAGCGGTTCTTC.

The chain uses TRBV27 and TRBJ2-1, with TRBD2 matching over 13 bases. The CDR3 length is 18 residues. CDR1 is MNHEY, CDR2 SMNVEV, per germline (reference sequence). The V gene end was trimmed by 3 bases and the J gene end by 1 base; junction bases not matched to a gene: 6. The CDR3 is CASSFTSGGVNSYNEQFF. CDR3 nucleotides: TGTGCCAGCAGTTTTACTAGCGGGGGGGTAAATTCCTACAATGAGCAGTTCTTC.

This sequence joins TRBV28 and TRBJ1-2, with 12 bases fitting TRBD1. Germline lookup yields CDR1 MDHEN and CDR2 SYDVKM. This CDR3 has 14 amino acids. The trim removed 4 bases at V and 11 bases at J, leaving 8 bases unmatched. The CDR3 here is CASSSGTGGIGYTF. The CDR3 bases are TGTGCCAGCAGTTCCGGGACAGGGGGCATTGGTTACACCTTC.

The chain recombines TRBV6-1 with TRBJ1-2; a weak D match, TRBD1 (5 bases). Trimming stripped 4 bases from V and 6 bases from J, with 9 bases between. Germline CDR1 is MNHNS and CDR2 is SASEGT. The CDR3 has 12 amino acids. CDR3 nucleotide sequence: TGTGCCAGCAGTGTCTGGGGGGATGGCTACACCTTC. Protein: CASSVWGDGYTF.

The chain links TRBV4-3 to TRBJ2-7; 7 positions agree with TRBD2. The CDR3 extends over 15 amino acids. V lost 0 bases and J lost 1; bases outside the gene matches: 3. Germline values: CDR1 LGHNA, CDR2 YSLEER. The CDR3 region is CASSQDLGGSYEQYF. DNA of the CDR3: TGCGCCAGCAGCCAAGATCTCGGGGGGTCCTACGAGCAGTACTTC.

This clonotype was seen only a few times. The chain joins TRBV12-3 or TRBV12-4 to TRBJ1-4, with no clear D. The CDR3 has 14 amino acids. V lost 7 bases, J lost 0 bases, and 9 bases lay in between. The CDR3 loop is CASTLWATNEKLFF. The CDR3 nucleotides read TGTGCCAGCACCCTTTGGGCAACTAATGAAAAACTGTTTTTT.

The chain employs TRBV6-6 and TRBJ1-1, with D tentatively TRBD1 (5 bases). The CDR3 consists of 14 residues. Germline CDR1 is MNHNY and CDR2 is SVGAGI (reference sequence). V shed 5 bases and J shed 6 bases, with 16 bases lying between them. The CDR3 region is CASSQGPGEAEAFF. The DNA of the CDR3 is TGTGCCAGCAGTCAGGGACCCGGAGAGGCTGAAGCTTTCTTT.

CDR3 sequence reads: CASSATGQAYSRTGELFF. For the CDR3, the DNA is TGTGCCAGCAGCGCAACGGGACAGGCTTATTCAAGAACCGGGGAGCTGTTTTTT. This sequence joins TRBV5-5 and TRBJ2-2, with 8 bases fitting TRBD1. This CDR3 has 18 amino acids. Germline CDR1 is SGHKS and CDR2 is YYEKEE (reference sequence). V was clipped by 4 bases and J by 5 bases; unmatched bases: 16.

This chain uses TRBV28 with TRBJ1-2, with a tentative D call TRBD1 (6 bases). V lost 11 bases, J lost 1 base, and 11 bases lay in between. The CDR3 runs to 12 residues. Looked up from germline, CDR1 is MDHEN and CDR2 is SYDVKM. The chain's CDR3 is CAGGRNNYGYTF. The CDR3, as DNA: TGTGCCGGGGGCCGAAATAACTATGGCTACACCTTC.

The chain joins TRBV7-9 to TRBJ2-3, with 7 bases lining up with TRBD2. The V segment lost 1 base and the J segment 1 base; nucleotides outside the gene matches: 2. The CDR3 sequence is 15 residues long. Germline V gene sequence: CDR1 SEHNR, CDR2 FQNEAQ (reference sequence). The DNA of the CDR3 is TGTGCCAGCAGCTTAGTGGGACTACGCACAGATACGCAGTATTTT. Protein sequence: CASSLVGLRTDTQYF.

The chain couples TRBV7-2 to TRBJ2-2, with D possibly being TRBD1 (5 bases). V lost 2 bases and J lost 2, with 9 bases in between. The CDR3 is 15 amino acids. Germline CDR1 reads SGHTA; CDR2 reads FQGNSA. The DNA for the CDR3 is TGTGCCAGCAGCTTATCGACAGCCAACACCGGGGAGCTGTTTTTT. It codes for CASSLSTANTGELFF. Filled out from reference TRBV7-2 and TRBJ2-2, the complete variable domain reads GAGVSQSPSNKVTEKGKDVELRCDPISGHTALYWYRQSLGQGLEFLIYFQGNSAPDKSGLPSDRFSAERTGGSVSTLTIQRTQQEDSAVYLCASSLSTANTGELFFGEGSRLTVL.

This rearrangement joins TRBV6-5 to TRBJ1-2; D is ambiguous. The V gene lost 5 bases and the J gene lost 8 bases, with 12 bases spanning the gap. The germline gives CDR1 MNHEY, CDR2 SVGAGI. The CDR3 is 12 residues long. CDR3 residues: CASSTTSRGYTF. Here the CDR3 DNA reads TGTGCCAGCAGTACGACAAGCCGGGGCTACACCTTC.

The sample holds a few counts of this clonotype. This rearrangement joins TRBV7-2 to TRBJ2-3; tentatively, D is TRBD2 (6 bases). The CDR3 runs 22 residues. Germline assignment: CDR1 SGHTA and CDR2 FQGNSA. V lost 3 bases and J 0 bases, leaving 31 bases between the germline ends. CDR3 sequence reads: CASSFLVRAYMRELYSTDTQYF. CDR3 DNA sequence: TGTGCCAGCAGCTTTTTAGTCCGGGCCTATATGCGGGAACTCTATAGCACAGATACGCAGTATTTT.

The chain recombines TRBV12-3 or TRBV12-4 with TRBJ2-1; no firm D call. CDR3 length equals 16 residues. With 6 bases removed from V and 10 bases from J, the gap between germline ends came to 25 bases. The CDR3 sequence is CASSQAGSHFPGEQFF. The CDR3 DNA follows: TGTGCCAGCAGCCAAGCCGGGTCCCACTTCCCTGGGGAGCAGTTCTTC.

This rearrangement joins TRBV27 to TRBJ2-1; D unresolved. The CDR3 covers 13 residues. The germline CDR1 and CDR2 sequences are MNHEY and SMNVEV (reference sequence). V was clipped by 2 bases and J by 8 bases, with 10 bases between them. CDR3 region: CASSLRALDEQFF. The CDR3 DNA reads TGTGCCAGCAGTTTAAGAGCCTTGGATGAGCAGTTCTTC.

This clonotype was seen at least ten times. This chain joins TRBV20-1 and TRBJ1-5, with D perhaps matching TRBD1 (5 bases). V lost 0 bases and J 2 bases, leaving 8 bases between the germline ends. Germline CDR1 and CDR2: DFQATT and SNEGSKA (reference sequence). This CDR3 has 14 amino acids. The CDR3 sequence: CSARDDSRNQPQHF. In nucleotides, the CDR3 is TGCAGTGCTAGAGACGACAGCCGCAATCAGCCCCAGCATTTT.

The chain employs TRBV4-1 and TRBJ2-3, with 10 bases matching TRBD2. The CDR3 has 16 amino acids. After removal of 4 bases from V and 4 bases from J, the junction contained 8 bases not matched to a gene. CDR1 is MGHRA and CDR2 is YSYEKL in the germline V gene. The CDR3 reads CASSRSGGASPDTQYF. The CDR3 bases are TGCGCCAGCAGCCGCAGCGGGGGGGCATCCCCAGATACGCAGTATTTT.

The gene calls are TRBV4-2 and TRBJ2-7; TRBD1 is a possible D gene (6 bases). Germline CDR1 is LGHNA and CDR2 is YNFKEQ. There are 14 residues in the CDR3. V lost 0 bases, J lost 6 bases, and 12 bases lay in between. CDR3 loop: CASSQDSGVGEQYF. The CDR3 nucleotides are TGTGCCAGCAGCCAAGACTCAGGGGTTGGCGAGCAGTACTTC.

V gene TRBV4-2 combines with J gene TRBJ2-3; D is ambiguous. The CDR3 sequence is 15 residues long. In germline, CDR1 is LGHNA, CDR2 YNFKEQ. V shed 4 bases and J shed 2 bases, with 13 bases lying between them. The CDR3 DNA sequence: TGTGCCAGCAGCCCGCGGAACAGCCACACAGATACGCAGTATTTT. It translates to CASSPRNSHTDTQYF.